The rows below give T cell receptor beta chains drawn from one sample of a study of shared clonotypes between healthy human individuals. Sequenced by immunoSEQ multiplex PCR; TCRdb stores in-frame clones only, minus some. The table includes about 1.5 million clones, 95% to 99% detected once. Sequenced material: naive CD4+ T cells sorted from blood. The receptor source for this set is a man under 40 in good health. Both conserved end residues are part of each CDR3. The order of the fields is D gene, J gene, V gene, CDR3 DNA, CDR3 protein. A D gene is named only where the DNA matches it firmly.

d_call: .
j_call: TRBJ2-3
v_call: TRBV6-1
cdr3_nt: TGTGCCAGCACTCGGACTGGCACAGATACGCAGTATTTT
cdr3_aa: CASTRTGTDTQYF

d_call: TRBD2
j_call: TRBJ2-2
v_call: TRBV4-1
cdr3_nt: TGCGCCAGCAGCCAAGATGCAGCGGGAGGAAGAAGAGCCGGGGAGCTGTTTTTT
cdr3_aa: CASSQDAAGGRRAGELFF

d_call: TRBD2
j_call: TRBJ2-1
v_call: TRBV5-1
cdr3_nt: TGCGCCAGCAGCTTGGGACCGGGAGGGCCCTACAATGAGCAGTTCTTC
cdr3_aa: CASSLGPGGPYNEQFF

d_call: .
j_call: TRBJ2-7
v_call: TRBV2
cdr3_nt: TGTGCCAGCAGTGATGAGGGGTGGGAGCAGTACTTC
cdr3_aa: CASSDEGWEQYF

d_call: .
j_call: TRBJ2-3
v_call: TRBV5-4
cdr3_nt: TGTGCCAGCAGCTTAGTCGGGACTCGGGGGACCGATACGCAGTATTTT
cdr3_aa: CASSLVGTRGTDTQYF

d_call: .
j_call: TRBJ2-7
v_call: TRBV11-2
cdr3_nt: TGTGCCAGCAGCCCCAGAGTGAACCCCTACGAGCAGTACTTC
cdr3_aa: CASSPRVNPYEQYF

d_call: TRBD1
j_call: TRBJ1-2
v_call: TRBV9
cdr3_nt: TGTGCCAGCAGCGCACGGACAGGGCCTAACTATGGCTACACCTTC
cdr3_aa: CASSARTGPNYGYTF

d_call: TRBD1
j_call: TRBJ2-1
v_call: TRBV25-1
cdr3_nt: TGTGCCAGCAGTGAAGGGGACAGAGTAAAGCAGTTCTTC
cdr3_aa: CASSEGDRVKQFF

d_call: .
j_call: TRBJ2-3
v_call: TRBV5-1
cdr3_nt: TGCGCCAGCAGCCAGGTTGGGAATACAGATACGCAGTATTTT
cdr3_aa: CASSQVGNTDTQYF

d_call: .
j_call: TRBJ1-5
v_call: TRBV5-1
cdr3_nt: TGCGCCAGCAGCTTGGAACCGGCTGGCAATCAGCCCCAGCATTTT
cdr3_aa: CASSLEPAGNQPQHF

d_call: TRBD1
j_call: TRBJ1-2
v_call: TRBV27
cdr3_nt: TGTGCCAGCAGTTTAACTCCCGGACAGGGATACTATGGCTACACCTTC
cdr3_aa: CASSLTPGQGYYGYTF

d_call: .
j_call: TRBJ1-2
v_call: TRBV5-4
cdr3_nt: TGTGCCAGCAGCTTCGACCCCCTCGTGAACTATGGCTACACCTTC
cdr3_aa: CASSFDPLVNYGYTF

d_call: TRBD2
j_call: TRBJ2-1
v_call: TRBV7-9
cdr3_nt: TGTGCCAGCAGCACCCCGGGCGGGCTAGCGGGAGGGCCGGGGAATGAGCAGTTCTTC
cdr3_aa: CASSTPGGLAGGPGNEQFF